This entry is about one T cell receptor beta chain. Germline and junction disagree at one end, which may indicate a read error. This sample stems from a study of CD8+CD57+ T cells in acquired aplastic anemia. CDR3 and TCR beta VDJ profiling relied on a genomic DNA template. TCRdb called the reads again in MiXCR, with one record for every CDR3 protein. The sample contains approximately 270,000 distinct CDR3 sequences, 55% to 60% of which appear only once. The CDR3 is made up of 14 amino acids. Germline CDR1 is LNHDA and CDR2 is SQIVND (reference sequence). The receptor was derived from a human donor with severe aplastic anemia or a healthy control (not recorded which). V usage is TRBV19 and J usage is TRBJ2-2, with 7 bases matching TRBD1. Sequenced material: sorted CD4+, CD8+, or CD8+CD57+ T cells (not recorded which) from PBMCs. The CDR3 coding sequence is TGTGCCAGTACTAAGACAGGGAACGCCGGGGAGCTGTTTTTT. The encoded protein is CASTKTGNAGELFF.